A selection of T cell receptor beta chains follows, all from one sample in a study of T cell responses to AZD1222 COVID-19 vaccine. Measured with immunoSEQ multiplex PCR; TCRdb has only the in-frame clones, and not every one. The data contain tens of thousands of clones, 80% of them singletons. This material consisted of peripheral blood, taken 28 days after the second AZD1222 dose. The receptors here all came from an adult who received the AZD1222 COVID-19 vaccine. The CDR3 runs from the conserved cysteine through the conserved F or W. D genes are given only for firm matches. Clone size is shown for a subset of rows, as once, few, many or a class of expanded clone.

clone size	J gene	V gene	D gene	CDR3 DNA	CDR3 protein
-	TRBJ2-3	TRBV19	TRBD2	TGTGCCAGTAGTATTATGGCGGGGGTTAGCACAGATACGCAGTATTTT	CASSIMAGVSTDTQYF
-	TRBJ2-5	TRBV2	-	TGTGCCAGCAGTGCCCCTATTCGAGGGCAGACCCAGTACTTC	CASSAPIRGQTQYF
-	TRBJ2-1	TRBV7-6	TRBD2	TGTGCCAGCAGCTTAGTGGGCGGGAGCAATGAGCAGTTCTTC	CASSLVGGSNEQFF
-	TRBJ1-2	TRBV6-2/TRBV6-3	-	TGTGCCAGCAGTTATGGGGGGCGCATGATATATGGCTACACCTTC	CASSYGGRMIYGYTF
-	TRBJ1-3	TRBV24-1	TRBD1	TGTGCCACCAGTGAAGATGGGACAGCCTCTGGAAACACCATATATTTT	CATSEDGTASGNTIYF
-	TRBJ1-3	TRBV19	-	TGTGCCAGTAGTCTCTCGGCACTACGAAGCTCTGGAAACACCATATATTTT	CASSLSALRSSGNTIYF
once	TRBJ1-2	TRBV18	-	TGTGCCAGCTCGGACAGCGGAACTAACTATGGCTACACCTTC	CASSDSGTNYGYTF
-	TRBJ1-1	TRBV19	TRBD1	TGTGCCAGTAGTTCCCCACAGGGGAGCGGGACTGAAGCTTTCTTT	CASSSPQGSGTEAFF
few	TRBJ1-1	TRBV7-9	-	TGTGCCAGCAGCGCTGGACGGATGAACACTGAAGCTTTCTTT	CASSAGRMNTEAFF
-	TRBJ1-5	TRBV10-2	-	TGCGCCAGCACTCCCGTGGGCCTAAATCAGCCCCAGCATTTT	CASTPVGLNQPQHF
-	TRBJ2-3	TRBV18	-	TGTGCCAGCTCACCACCGTCCCCAGGGACAGATACGCAGTATTTT	CASSPPSPGTDTQYF
-	TRBJ2-5	TRBV6-2/TRBV6-3	TRBD2	TGTGCCAGCAGTGCCCGCGGGGGGATGCACTTC	CASSARGGMHF
-	TRBJ1-4	TRBV5-1	-	TGCGCCAGCAGCTTGGGGCCCTCTAATGAAAAACTGTTTTTT	CASSLGPSNEKLFF
-	TRBJ1-3	TRBV10-2	TRBD1	TGCGCCAGCTCTTCTACGGGGGACAGGGGAAACACCATATATTTT	CASSSTGDRGNTIYF
-	TRBJ2-3	TRBV5-1	-	TGCGCCAGCAGCTTGGGGCAGGGCGCAGATACGCAGTATTTT	CASSLGQGADTQYF
-	TRBJ2-3	TRBV6-2/TRBV6-3	TRBD2	TGTGCCAGCAGTTACGGGCCTAGCGGGATGTCAGATACGCAGTATTTT	CASSYGPSGMSDTQYF
-	TRBJ1-6	TRBV7-2	-	TGTGCCAGCAGCGCAACAGGGAGGCGGTCACCCCTCCACTTT	CASSATGRRSPLHF
-	TRBJ2-3	TRBV28	-	TGTGCCAGCACCTCGATGCAGGGCACAGATACGCAGTATTTT	CASTSMQGTDTQYF
-	TRBJ2-5	TRBV9	-	TGTGCCAGCAGCGCCCAAGAGACCCAGTACTTC	CASSAQETQYF
few	TRBJ2-1	TRBV5-1	TRBD2	TGCGCCAGCGCACGACTAGCGGGAGCCAATGAGCAGTTCTTC	CASARLAGANEQFF
-	TRBJ2-2	TRBV27	TRBD2	TGTGCCAGCAGTTTATTGGGATTAGCGGGAGGGCCGACCGGGGAGCTGTTTTTT	CASSLLGLAGGPTGELFF
-	TRBJ2-3	TRBV5-1	TRBD1	TGCGCCAGCAGCTTGAAAACAGGGGGCACAGATACGCAGTATTTT	CASSLKTGGTDTQYF
-	TRBJ2-2	TRBV28	TRBD2	TGTGCCAGCAGCCCAGGACTGGGGAGCGGGGGACACTACACCGGGGAGCTGTTTTTT	CASSPGLGSGGHYTGELFF
-	TRBJ2-7	TRBV18	-	TGTGCCAGCTCACGGGACACCTCGCCTCGCGAGCAGTACTTC	CASSRDTSPREQYF
few	TRBJ1-6	TRBV5-1	-	TGCGCCAGCAGCTTGGCCTCAGGAGTGAATTCACCCCTCCACTTT	CASSLASGVNSPLHF
few	TRBJ2-3	TRBV4-1	TRBD2	TGCGCCAGCAGCCAAATGACTAGCTTCGATACGCAGTATTTT	CASSQMTSFDTQYF
-	TRBJ2-3	TRBV4-2	-	TGTGCCAGCAGCCAAAGACACTCAAGCACAGATACGCAGTATTTT	CASSQRHSSTDTQYF
-	TRBJ1-2	TRBV5-6	-	TGTGCCAGCAGCTCCACCGGGGGAGTCTATGGCTACACCTTC	CASSSTGGVYGYTF